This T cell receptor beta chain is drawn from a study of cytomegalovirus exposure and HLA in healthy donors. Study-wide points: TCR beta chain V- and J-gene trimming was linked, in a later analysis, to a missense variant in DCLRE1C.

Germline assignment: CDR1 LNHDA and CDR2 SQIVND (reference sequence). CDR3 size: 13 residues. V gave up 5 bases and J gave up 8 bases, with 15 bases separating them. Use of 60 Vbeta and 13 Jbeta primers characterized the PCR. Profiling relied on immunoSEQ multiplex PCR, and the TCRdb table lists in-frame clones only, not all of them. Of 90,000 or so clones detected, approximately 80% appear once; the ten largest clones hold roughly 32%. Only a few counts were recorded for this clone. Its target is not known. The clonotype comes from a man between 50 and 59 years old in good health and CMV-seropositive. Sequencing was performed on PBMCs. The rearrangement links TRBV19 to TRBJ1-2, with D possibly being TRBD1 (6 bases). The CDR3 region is CASSETGLSGYTF. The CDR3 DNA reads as TGTGCCAGTAGTGAAACAGGGTTGAGCGGCTACACCTTC. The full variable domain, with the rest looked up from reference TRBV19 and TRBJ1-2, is DGGITQSPKYLFRKEGQNVTLSCEQNLNHDAMYWYRQDPGQGLRLIYYSQIVNDFQKGDIAEGYSVSREKKESFPLTVTSAQKNPTAFYLCASSETGLSGYTFGSGTRLTVV.